Below, 28 T cell receptor beta chains from the same sample are listed, as sequenced in a study of response to subunit inactivated influenza vaccine. TCRdb reprocessed the RT-PCR reads with MiXCR, giving one entry per CDR3 protein. The sample has about 650,000 distinct CDR3 sequences, around 14% seen once. The input for sequencing was PBMCs from blood, taken 12 days after vaccination. The source of these receptors is a man over 45 who received an inactivated influenza vaccine.

The gene calls are TRBV20-1 and TRBJ2-3; TRBD2 is a possible D gene (6 bases). Trimming removed 2 bases from V and 4 bases from J, with 10 bases in between. Germline assignment: CDR1 DFQATT and CDR2 SNEGSKA (reference sequence). The CDR3 runs to 13 residues. For the CDR3, the DNA is TGCAGTGCTAGAATCGGGAGCCCAGATACGCAGTATTTT. Translation: CSARIGSPDTQYF.

V is TRBV10-3 and J is TRBJ2-2; no clear D. This CDR3 region has 14 residues. Germline lookup yields CDR1 ENHRY and CDR2 SYGVKD. With 3 bases removed from V and 0 bases from J, the gap between germline ends came to 5 bases. The CDR3, as DNA: TGTGCCATCAGTGACAGTCCGAACACCGGGGAGCTGTTTTTT. This gives the protein CAISDSPNTGELFF.

The J gene is TRBJ2-3, the V gene TRBV18, with D perhaps matching TRBD1 or TRBD2 (5 bases each). Germline V lookup: CDR1 KGHSH, CDR2 LQKENI. V was cut by 2 bases and J by 2 bases, with 14 bases left in between. This CDR3 has 16 amino acids. The CDR3 loop reads CASSPIPGPITDTQYF. The CDR3 DNA follows: TGTGCCAGCTCACCAATTCCGGGACCTATCACAGATACGCAGTATTTT.

The J gene is TRBJ1-1, the V gene TRBV12-3 or TRBV12-4; TRBD1 aligns across 7 bases. This CDR3 contains 12 residues. V lost 4 bases to trimming and J lost 6 bases; unmatched junction nucleotides: 2. CDR3 amino acids: CASSYRGSEAFF. CDR3 coding DNA: TGTGCCAGCAGTTACAGGGGATCTGAAGCTTTCTTT.

The genes are TRBV2 and TRBJ2-5; unclear D gene. Germline loops: CDR1 SNHLY, CDR2 FYNNEI. The V gene lost 6 bases and the J gene lost 3 bases, with 11 bases spanning the gap. This CDR3 has 13 residues. DNA of the CDR3: TGTGCCAGCAGCCAAAACTCGGAAGAGACCCAGTACTTC. As protein: CASSQNSEETQYF.

This clonotype was detected many times. The rearrangement uses TRBV28 and TRBJ1-1; no firm D call. V was clipped by 2 bases and J by 1 base, with 8 bases between them. This CDR3 region has 14 residues. Germline-derived CDR1 and CDR2 are MDHEN and SYDVKM. The CDR3, as DNA: TGTGCCAGCAGTTTAACGAGCAAGAACACTGAAGCTTTCTTT. Translating it yields CASSLTSKNTEAFF.

This clonotype was observed a handful of times. The chain employs TRBV6-2 or TRBV6-3 and TRBJ2-4; unclear D gene. Germline CDR1 is MNHEY and CDR2 is SVGEGT. The CDR3 consists of 12 residues. The germline V and J ends were trimmed by 6 bases and 3 bases, with 6 bases remaining between them. The CDR3 sequence is CASSLDKNIQYF. The CDR3 nucleotides are TGTGCCAGCAGCCTCGACAAAAACATTCAGTACTTC.

This clonotype was observed at least ten times. V usage is TRBV11-2 and J usage is TRBJ1-1; D gene ambiguous. The ends were cut back, 1 base at V and 10 bases at J, with 10 bases in the middle. The CDR3 is 12 amino acids. The germline CDR1 and CDR2 sequences are SGHAT and FQNNGV. CDR3 amino acids: CASSLGGVGAFF. The DNA of the CDR3 is TGTGCCAGCAGCTTAGGCGGGGTGGGAGCTTTCTTT.

The rearrangement uses TRBV4-1 and TRBJ2-2; D is unclear. V was clipped by 0 bases and J by 5 bases, with 7 bases between them. CDR1 and CDR2 from the germline V gene are MGHRA and YSYEKL. The CDR3 has 14 amino acids. The CDR3 here is CASSQEGMTGELFF. In DNA form, the CDR3 reads TGCGCCAGCAGCCAAGAAGGGATGACCGGGGAGCTGTTTTTT.

The chain uses TRBV24-1 and TRBJ2-1; D is possibly TRBD1 (6 bases). V was trimmed by 8 bases and J by 4 bases, leaving 8 bases between them. CDR1 and CDR2 (germline): KGHDR, SFDVKD. CDR3 size: 12 residues. DNA of the CDR3: TGTGCCACCATGGACAGTTACAATGAGCAGTTCTTC. Its protein is CATMDSYNEQFF.

This clonotype was counted ten times or more. The V gene is TRBV9, the J gene TRBJ1-4, with D unresolved. Trimming pared 0 bases from V and 0 bases from J, leaving 6 bases between. Germline lookup yields CDR1 SGDLS and CDR2 YYNGEE. CDR3 length equals 15 residues. CDR3 DNA: TGTGCCAGCAGCGTAGACGGAACAACTAATGAAAAACTGTTTTTT. Encoded protein: CASSVDGTTNEKLFF.

This clonotype was counted only a few times. The J gene is TRBJ2-5, the V gene TRBV15, with D hard to call. This CDR3 has 12 residues. Trimming cost V 5 bases and J 0 bases, with 4 bases left between them. Per the germline V gene, CDR1 is LNHNV and CDR2 is YYDKDF (reference sequence). The CDR3 loop is CATSAYQETQYF. The CDR3 region has the DNA TGTGCCACCAGCGCTTACCAAGAGACCCAGTACTTC.

The V call is TRBV6-2 or TRBV6-3, the J call TRBJ2-1, with D unresolved. V was trimmed by 1 base and J by 8 bases, leaving 12 bases between them. The CDR3 is 14 residues long. Germline lookup yields CDR1 MNHEY and CDR2 SVGEGT. CDR3 DNA: TGTGCCAGCAGTTACTGGGCTGAGGCGGATGAGCAGTTCTTC. This translates into CASSYWAEADEQFF.

This clonotype occurred a few times. The chain has TRBV20-1 and TRBJ1-1; TRBD1 might be the D (6 bases). Trimming took off 4 bases at V and 4 bases at J, with 13 bases between the two ends. CDR1 is DFQATT and CDR2 is SNEGSKA in the germline V gene (reference sequence). This CDR3 spans 13 amino acids. As DNA, the CDR3 is TGCAGTGCTAATCAGGGGTCGGGCACTGAAGCTTTCTTT. The encoded protein is CSANQGSGTEAFF.

This clonotype was counted only a few times. This rearrangement joins TRBV7-2 to TRBJ2-1; D is uncertain. Trimming pared 2 bases from V and 0 bases from J, leaving 8 bases between. This CDR3 comprises 15 residues. Germline V lookup: CDR1 SGHTA, CDR2 FQGNSA. CDR3 in amino acids: CASSLQRYSYNEQFF. CDR3 bases: TGTGCCAGCAGCTTACAGCGATACTCCTACAATGAGCAGTTCTTC.

This clonotype was found a few times. The V call is TRBV2, the J call TRBJ2-5; D gene unclear. V lost 3 bases and J lost 7, with 15 bases in between. Germline assignment: CDR1 SNHLY and CDR2 FYNNEI. CDR3 length equals 14 residues. Here the CDR3 reads CASSDQTLVGTQYF. The CDR3 nucleotides are TGTGCCAGCAGTGACCAAACACTCGTAGGGACCCAGTACTTC.

The V call is TRBV20-1, the J call TRBJ2-7, with 8 bases aligning to TRBD1. The V and J ends lost 0 bases and 1 base, in that order; junction bases with no gene match: 5. The germline V gene encodes CDR1 DFQATT and CDR2 SNEGSKA (reference sequence). The CDR3 runs 15 residues. Written as DNA, the CDR3 is TGCAGTGCTAGAGATTCAGGGGGCGATTCCTACGAGCAGTACTTC. Its translation is CSARDSGGDSYEQYF.

V is TRBV12-3 or TRBV12-4 and J is TRBJ1-5; D perhaps matches TRBD1 (5 bases). V gave up 6 bases and J gave up 3 bases, with 12 bases separating them. The CDR3 has 14 residues. In DNA, the CDR3 is TGTGCCAGCAGGGAAGGGGAGATCAATCAGCCCCAGCATTTT. Translation: CASREGEINQPQHF.

This clonotype was seen a few times. The rearrangement joins TRBV4-3 to TRBJ2-3; D remains ambiguous. The V gene's germline CDR1 is LGHNA and CDR2 YSLEER. The CDR3 consists of 15 residues. The V gene lost 0 bases and the J gene lost 2 bases, with 9 bases spanning the gap. CDR3 protein: CASSQEESTTDTQYF. In DNA, the CDR3 is TGCGCCAGCAGCCAAGAGGAAAGCACCACAGATACGCAGTATTTT.

There are a few counts of this clonotype. This rearrangement joins TRBV4-3 to TRBJ1-2; no clear D. The CDR3 runs 15 residues. V lost 0 bases and J 0 bases, leaving 8 bases between the germline ends. Looked up from germline, CDR1 is LGHNA and CDR2 is YSLEER. The CDR3 is CASSQDLGANYGYTF. The CDR3 region has the DNA TGCGCCAGCAGCCAAGATTTAGGTGCTAACTATGGCTACACCTTC.

This clonotype was counted a few times. The CDR3 DNA reads as TGTGCCAGCAGCTTAGGTGGGGCCGGGAGCGACGAGCAGTACTTC. This codes for CASSLGGAGSDEQYF. This sequence joins TRBV7-2 and TRBJ2-7, with D possibly being TRBD2 (6 bases). Germline V lookup: CDR1 SGHTA, CDR2 FQGNSA. The CDR3 totals 15 residues. Trimming cost V 1 base and J 5 bases, with 15 bases left between them.

There are many counts of this clonotype. The chain employs TRBV4-3 and TRBJ2-1; the D gene is possibly TRBD2 (5 bases). Deletions cut 0 bases from V and 4 bases from J, with 13 bases between. CDR1 and CDR2 from the germline V gene are LGHNA and YSLEER. This CDR3 has 16 residues. The CDR3 here is CASSQDRRTGYNEQFF. CDR3 coding DNA: TGCGCCAGCAGCCAAGATAGGAGGACTGGTTACAATGAGCAGTTCTTC.

This clonotype was seen a few times. The rearrangement links TRBV20-1 to TRBJ2-1; 14 bases are shared with TRBD2. Germline CDR1 is DFQATT and CDR2 is SNEGSKA (reference sequence). V shed 0 bases, J shed 6 bases, and the junction held 13 bases outside the gene matches. The CDR3 extends over 19 amino acids. CDR3: CSARDRLAGGASPPNEQFF. The CDR3 nucleotides read TGCAGTGCTAGAGACCGACTAGCGGGAGGGGCCTCCCCTCCCAATGAGCAGTTCTTC.

This sequence joins TRBV20-1 and TRBJ2-1; 14 bases align to TRBD2. The CDR3 contains 17 residues. The V gene end was trimmed by 4 bases and the J gene end by 4 bases; junction bases not matched to a gene: 9. Germline V gene lookup returns CDR1 DFQATT and CDR2 SNEGSKA (reference sequence). CDR3 DNA: TGCAGTGCTAAGGGTGGACTAGCGGGAGGTTGGTACAATGAGCAGTTCTTC. It is translated as CSAKGGLAGGWYNEQFF.

This chain links TRBV20-1 with TRBJ2-3, with 10 bases lining up with TRBD2. The trim removed 5 bases at V and 2 bases at J, leaving 7 bases unmatched. This CDR3 region has 15 residues. The V gene's germline CDR1 is DFQATT and CDR2 SNEGSKA (reference sequence). CDR3 in amino acids: CSAQKLAGLTDTQYF. The DNA of the CDR3 is TGCAGTGCTCAAAAACTAGCGGGGCTCACAGATACGCAGTATTTT.

This clonotype was seen a handful of times. V and J are TRBV20-1 and TRBJ1-5, with 10 nucleotides matching TRBD1. V dropped 3 bases and J dropped 11; count of bases not matched to a gene: 13. Germline CDR1 reads DFQATT; CDR2 reads SNEGSKA (reference sequence). This CDR3 is built from 15 residues. The CDR3 sequence is CSASPRTGGVKAQHF. The CDR3 coding sequence is TGCAGTGCTAGCCCCAGGACAGGGGGGGTTAAGGCCCAGCATTTT.

The sample holds a few counts of this clonotype. J is TRBJ2-7 and V is TRBV7-2; D gene unclear. V was pared by 2 bases and J by 0 bases, with 11 bases between. Germline CDR1 SGHTA, CDR2 FQGNSA. The CDR3 sequence is 15 residues long. Here the CDR3 reads CASSLFRQASYEQYF. The CDR3 DNA is TGTGCCAGCAGCTTATTTCGGCAGGCCTCCTACGAGCAGTACTTC.

This clonotype has more than one count but fewer than ten. The CDR3 loop is CAGPPFSTDTQYF. The CDR3 bases are TGTGCGGGGCCGCCCTTTAGCACAGATACGCAGTATTTT. The V gene is TRBV24-1, the J gene TRBJ2-3; a weak D match, TRBD1 (5 bases). CDR3 length equals 13 residues. The germline V gene has CDR1 KGHDR and CDR2 SFDVKD.